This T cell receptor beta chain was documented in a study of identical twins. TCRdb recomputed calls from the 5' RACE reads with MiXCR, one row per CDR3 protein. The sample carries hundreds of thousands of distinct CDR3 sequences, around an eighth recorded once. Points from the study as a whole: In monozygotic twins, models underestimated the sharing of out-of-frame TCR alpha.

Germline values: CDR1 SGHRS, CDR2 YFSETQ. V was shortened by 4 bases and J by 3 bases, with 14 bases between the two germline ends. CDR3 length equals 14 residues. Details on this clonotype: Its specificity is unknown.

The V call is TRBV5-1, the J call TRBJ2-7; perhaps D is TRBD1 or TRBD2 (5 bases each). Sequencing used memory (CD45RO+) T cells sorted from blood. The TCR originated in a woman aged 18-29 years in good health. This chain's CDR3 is CASSGDPAGYEQYF. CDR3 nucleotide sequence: TGCGCCAGCAGCGGGGACCCAGCTGGCTACGAGCAGTACTTC. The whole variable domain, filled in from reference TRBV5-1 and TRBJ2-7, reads KAGVTQTPRYLIKTRGQQVTLSCSPISGHRSVSWYQQTPGQGLQFLFEYFSETQRNKGNFPGRFSGRQFSNSRSEMNVSTLELGDSALYLCASSGDPAGYEQYFGPGTRLTVT.